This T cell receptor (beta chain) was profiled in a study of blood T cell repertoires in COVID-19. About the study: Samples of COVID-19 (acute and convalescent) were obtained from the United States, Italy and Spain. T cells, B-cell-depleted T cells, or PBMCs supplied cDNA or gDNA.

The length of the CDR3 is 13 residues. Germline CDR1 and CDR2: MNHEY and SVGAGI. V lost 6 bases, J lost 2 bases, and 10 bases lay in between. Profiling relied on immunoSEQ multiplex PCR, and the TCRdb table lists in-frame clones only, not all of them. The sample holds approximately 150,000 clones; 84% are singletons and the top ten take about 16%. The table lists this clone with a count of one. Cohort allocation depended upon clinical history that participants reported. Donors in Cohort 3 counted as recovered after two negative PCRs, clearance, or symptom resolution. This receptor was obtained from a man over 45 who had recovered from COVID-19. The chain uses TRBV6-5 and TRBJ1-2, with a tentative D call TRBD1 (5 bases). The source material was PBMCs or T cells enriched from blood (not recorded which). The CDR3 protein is CASRGQLNYGYTF. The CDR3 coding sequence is TGTGCCAGCAGGGGGCAGCTAAACTATGGCTACACCTTC.